This section outlines one TCR beta chain sequence together with its context. The record originates from a study of blood T cell repertoires in COVID-19. Study-wide background: The United States, Italy and Spain were the sources of the acute and convalescent COVID-19 samples. Sample material is recorded as cDNA or gDNA derived from T cells, B-cell-depleted T cells, or PBMCs.

In the original analysis: Reference gene primer amplification gave nucleated cell count estimates. Sequencing was performed with immunoSEQ multiplex PCR; in TCRdb, only in-frame clones are kept and a portion is missing. For V, J and clone size, that table is used; D and trimming come from the DNA. The repertoire includes around 69,000 clones, 89% of them detected once, and around 4.9% sits in the top ten. Material: peripheral blood. The sequence came from a woman aged 45-59 years with active COVID-19.

The CDR3 nucleotides read TGCAGCGTTGCCCGGGGCTACGAGCAGTACTTC. This codes for CSVARGYEQYF. This chain connects TRBV29-1 to TRBJ2-7, with D perhaps TRBD2 (5 bases). The CDR3 is made up of 11 amino acids. V gave up 4 bases and J gave up 3 bases, with 7 bases separating them. Germline V gene lookup returns CDR1 SQVTM and CDR2 ANQGSEA.